This passage covers 18 T cell receptor beta chains from one sample sequenced in a study of T cells after posttransplantation cyclophosphamide. TCRdb keeps only in-frame clones here, not all; method: immunoSEQ multiplex PCR. Counted here are fewer than 8,500 clones, 70% to 85% occurring once; the ten biggest clones make up 27%. Busulfan-fludarabine conditioning, marrow transplant, and cyclophosphamide on days +3 and +4 were administered. This specimen was CD8+ T cells sorted from PBMCs, taken approximately 1,500 days after allogeneic stem cell transplant with posttransplant cyclophosphamide. These receptors were obtained from a female patient aged 50-59 years who received an allogeneic stem cell transplant from a related donor, was CMV-positive, and had no GVHD. Part of the T cell pool may stem from the graft donor.

The gene calls are TRBV7-3 and TRBJ2-3; 7 positions agree with TRBD2. This CDR3 comprises 17 residues. The germline CDR1 and CDR2 sequences are SGHTA and FQGTGA. V shed 3 bases, J shed 6 bases, and the junction held 15 bases outside the gene matches. CDR3 residues: CASSFFGAGVAGDTQYF. The CDR3 DNA is TGTGCCAGCAGCTTCTTCGGGGCGGGAGTTGCAGGGGATACGCAGTATTTT.

As concerns this clone: Other DNA sequences of this sample code for an identical CDR3. The genes are TRBV27 and TRBJ1-1; D is uncertain. The CDR3 is 12 amino acids. Looked up from germline, CDR1 is MNHEY and CDR2 is SMNVEV (reference sequence). Between the trimmed V and J ends, which lost 6 bases and 5 bases, there was a span of 10 bases. DNA of the CDR3: TGTGCCAGCAGACTAGGTGGGACTGAAGCTTTCTTT. It yields the protein CASRLGGTEAFF.

This chain connects TRBV5-4 to TRBJ2-1; tentative D call: TRBD2 (6 bases). The V end lost 4 bases, the J end lost 1 base, and 12 bases lay between the germline ends. The CDR3 has 15 amino acids. Germline V lookup: CDR1 SGHNT, CDR2 YYREEE (reference sequence). The CDR3 is CASSVGTLSYNEQFF. The CDR3 DNA reads TGTGCCAGCAGCGTCGGGACTCTGTCCTACAATGAGCAGTTCTTC.

The CDR3: CASSQQVYNEQFF. The CDR3 DNA sequence: TGTGCCAGCAGCCAGCAGGTGTACAATGAGCAGTTCTTC. The chain couples TRBV16 to TRBJ2-1; no clear D. Trimming left V 3 bases short and J 4 bases short, with 7 bases between. The CDR3 consists of 13 residues. CDR1 is KGHSY and CDR2 is FQNENV in the germline V gene.

The chain has TRBV29-1 and TRBJ2-1; 10 bases are a match to TRBD2. Unmatched junction bases numbered 9, after V lost 7 bases and J lost 3 bases. Looked up from germline, CDR1 is SQVTM and CDR2 is ANQGSEA. The CDR3 runs 15 residues. CDR3 DNA sequence: TGCAGCGCTATCGCGGGACTAGCGATCTACAATGAGCAGTTCTTC. As protein: CSAIAGLAIYNEQFF.

This chain joins TRBV6-1 and TRBJ2-5, with 7 positions matching TRBD2. After removal of 6 bases from V and 9 bases from J, the junction contained 4 bases not matched to a gene. The CDR3 has 11 amino acids. In germline, CDR1 is MNHNS, CDR2 SASEGT. The CDR3 DNA is TGTGCCAGCAGGGGGGGGGTGGCCCAGTACTTC. Residues: CASRGGVAQYF.

The sample holds one count of this clone. V usage is TRBV6-1 and J usage is TRBJ2-7, with TRBD2 matching over 8 bases. Germline-derived CDR1 and CDR2 are MNHNS and SASEGT. V was pared by 5 bases and J by 0 bases, with 6 bases of the junction left unmatched. This CDR3 is 15 amino acids long. CDR3 in amino acids: CASSPTSASSYEQYF. CDR3 DNA sequence: TGTGCCAGCAGTCCGACTAGCGCTAGCTCCTACGAGCAGTACTTC.

This chain joins TRBV5-1 and TRBJ1-6; 7 positions agree with TRBD1. Germline CDR1 SGHRS, CDR2 YFSETQ. V shed 5 bases and J 7 bases; nucleotides not matched to a gene: 3. CDR3 length: 13 amino acids. CDR3 coding DNA: TGCGCCAGCAGTAGGGACAGCAATTCACCCCTCCACTTT. Amino acid sequence: CASSRDSNSPLHF. Looking up the rest from reference TRBV5-1 and TRBJ1-6 gives the full variable domain: KAGVTQTPRYLIKTRGQQVTLSCSPISGHRSVSWYQQTPGQGLQFLFEYFSETQRNKGNFPGRFSGRQFSNSRSEMNVSTLELGDSALYLCASSRDSNSPLHFGNGTRLTVT.

The chain combines TRBV28 with TRBJ1-2; D is ambiguous. Trimming stripped 5 bases from V and 4 bases from J, with 11 bases between. Germline loops: CDR1 MDHEN, CDR2 SYDVKM. The CDR3 consists of 13 residues. CDR3 in DNA: TGTGCCAGCAGTCTAACCACCCCCTATGGCTACACCTTC. Its translation: CASSLTTPYGYTF.

The V and J genes are TRBV19 and TRBJ2-2, with D hard to call. Germline CDR1 LNHDA, CDR2 SQIVND (reference sequence). There are 11 residues in the CDR3. V was shortened by 6 bases and J by 6 bases, with 5 bases between the two germline ends. The CDR3, as DNA: TGTGCCAGTAGCCCTCCCGGGGAGCTGTTTTTT. Its protein product is CASSPPGELFF.

V and J are TRBV27 and TRBJ1-2; D not certain. Between the trimmed V and J ends, which lost 0 bases and 4 bases, there was a span of 9 bases. The CDR3 length is 14 residues. Per germline, CDR1 MNHEY and CDR2 SMNVEV (reference sequence). In DNA form, the CDR3 reads TGTGCCAGCAGTTTATCTGCAGATTTCTATGGCTACACCTTC. Translation gives CASSLSADFYGYTF.

This clone was counted only a few times. The chain combines TRBV9 with TRBJ1-2; a weak D match, TRBD1 (6 bases). V was pared by 5 bases and J by 8 bases, with 16 bases between. Germline V gene sequence: CDR1 SGDLS, CDR2 YYNGEE. This CDR3 spans 13 amino acids. The chain's CDR3 is CASRATGSGGYTF. CDR3 DNA sequence: TGTGCCAGCAGGGCGACAGGATCCGGCGGCTACACCTTC.

The rearrangement joins TRBV27 to TRBJ2-1, with TRBD2 identical over 7 bases. Germline loops: CDR1 MNHEY, CDR2 SMNVEV (reference sequence). The CDR3 loop spans 19 amino acids. V was clipped by 7 bases and J by 3 bases; unmatched bases: 21. CDR3 nucleotide sequence: TGTGCCAGCATGACGAGGGAGGGCAGCGCGCCTAAGAACTACAATGAGCAGTTCTTC. Protein: CASMTREGSAPKNYNEQFF.

The chain joins TRBV7-3 to TRBJ2-3; D remains unclear. The ends were cut back, 5 bases at V and 0 bases at J, with 15 bases in the middle. Germline CDR1 reads SGHTA; CDR2 reads FQGTGA. CDR3 length: 16 amino acids. DNA for the CDR3: TGTGCCAGCAGCCCCCGACATGTTGATAGCACAGATACGCAGTATTTT. It yields the protein CASSPRHVDSTDTQYF.

The chain links TRBV7-7 to TRBJ2-1; 11 nucleotides align to TRBD2. CDR3 length equals 18 residues. J gave up 3 bases and V 0 bases, and 7 bases lay outside the gene matches. The germline V gene encodes CDR1 SSHAT and CDR2 FNYEAQ (reference sequence). CDR3 nucleotide sequence: TGTGCCAGCAGCTTAGCACTAGCGGGAGCTGGGTTCTACAATGAGCAGTTCTTC. Protein product: CASSLALAGAGFYNEQFF. The variable domain in full, completed from reference TRBV7-7 and TRBJ2-1, reads GAGVSQSPRYKVTKRGQDVTLRCDPISSHATLYWYQQALGQGPEFLTYFNYEAQPDKSGLPSDRFSAERPEGSISTLTIQRTEQRDSAMYRCASSLALAGAGFYNEQFFGPGTRLTVL.

The chain couples TRBV4-3 to TRBJ2-4; 10 positions agree with TRBD2. The CDR3 loop spans 17 amino acids. Germline V gives CDR1 LGHNA, CDR2 YSLEER. Unmatched junction bases numbered 11, after V lost 4 bases and J lost 5 bases. CDR3 protein: CASSPGALLAGENIQYF. The CDR3 nucleotides are TGCGCCAGCAGCCCCGGGGCCCTGCTAGCGGGGGAAAACATTCAGTACTTC.

The chain links TRBV19 to TRBJ2-7; D remains ambiguous. The CDR3 consists of 15 residues. Germline CDR1 is LNHDA and CDR2 is SQIVND (reference sequence). The ends were cut back, 8 bases at V and 3 bases at J, with 20 bases in the middle. The CDR3 loop is CASSPPLRDFYEQYF. CDR3 nucleotide sequence: TGTGCCAGTTCTCCCCCTCTACGCGACTTCTACGAGCAGTACTTC.

This chain uses TRBV7-9 with TRBJ2-1; 9 nucleotides line up with TRBD2. V trimming: 8 bases; J trimming: 10 bases; junction bases outside the gene matches: 9. The V gene's germline CDR1 is SEHNR and CDR2 FQNEAQ (reference sequence). The CDR3 loop spans 13 amino acids. The chain's CDR3 is CASRAGGPGEQFF. The DNA of the CDR3 is TGTGCCAGCCGCGCGGGAGGGCCGGGAGAGCAGTTCTTC.